This T cell receptor beta chain was identified in a study of T cell responses to AZD1222 COVID-19 vaccine. Sequencing used immunoSEQ multiplex PCR; TCRdb keeps in-frame clones, though not all of them. The table has more than 95,000 clones, around 88% seen once; the top ten hold 6.5% to 8%. General study points: The span of vaccine-associated CD4 TCRs extended across spike, with dominance at 160-218 and 743-854.

This CDR3 region has 12 residues. V shed 4 bases and J shed 5 bases, with 7 bases lying between them. Germline V gene data show CDR1 as MDHEN and CDR2 as SYDVKM. There are a few counts of this clone. Its matching antigen is unknown. This receptor was taken from an adult in good health. The V gene is TRBV28, the J gene TRBJ2-3; D gene unclear. Specimen: peripheral blood, collected on day 0 of AZD1222 vaccination. The CDR3 is CASSSTLDTQYF. The CDR3, as DNA: TGTGCCAGCAGTTCCACCCTAGATACGCAGTATTTT.